Listed below are T cell receptor beta chains from one sample, sequenced in a study of cytomegalovirus exposure and HLA in healthy donors. Data came from immunoSEQ multiplex PCR; TCRdb stores just in-frame clones and leaves some out. The sample records fewer than 200,000 clones, around three quarters being singletons. The sequencing sample was made of PBMCs. These receptors were collected from a woman in her twenties or thirties in good health and CMV-seronegative. Both conserved end residues are part of each CDR3. A D gene is named only where the DNA matches it firmly. Size values are once, few and many counts, or a class for expanded clones, and some rows have none.

d_call j_call clone_size v_call cdr3_aa cdr3_nt
- TRBJ2-7 once TRBV7-9 CSSSPGGAYEQYF TGTTCCAGCAGCCCGGGGGGCGCCTACGAGCAGTACTTC
- TRBJ1-1 - TRBV11-2 CASSLDAAVNTEAFF TGTGCCAGCAGCTTAGATGCGGCTGTAAACACTGAAGCTTTCTTT
- TRBJ1-3 - TRBV9 CASSEAGGTVSSGNTIYF TGTGCCAGCAGCGAGGCGGGGGGTACTGTAAGCTCTGGAAACACCATATATTTT
- TRBJ1-4 - TRBV4-2 CASSPQGATNEKLFF TGTGCCAGCAGCCCGCAGGGTGCAACTAATGAAAAACTGTTTTTT
TRBD2 TRBJ2-7 - TRBV9 CASSTGLAESGEQYF TGTGCCAGCAGCACGGGACTAGCGGAGTCCGGGGAGCAGTACTTC
TRBD1 TRBJ2-6 - TRBV5-1 CASSLRDRAGANVLTF TGCGCCAGCAGCTTGCGGGACAGAGCTGGGGCCAACGTCCTGACTTTC
TRBD1 TRBJ1-5 - TRBV4-1 CASSGRTGRSQPQHF TGCGCCAGCAGCGGACGGACAGGGCGATCTCAGCCCCAGCATTTT
- TRBJ2-3 - TRBV5-1 CASSLGQGLADTQYF TGCGCCAGCAGCTTGGGTCAGGGTCTAGCAGATACGCAGTATTTT
- TRBJ2-1 - TRBV5-5 CASSLQGTPNEQFF TGTGCCAGCAGCCTGCAAGGGACTCCCAATGAGCAGTTCTTC
- TRBJ1-3 - TRBV21-1 CASSSRTRAVKVSGNTIYF TGTGCCAGCAGCAGCCGGACCAGGGCCGTAAAGGTCTCTGGAAACACCATATATTTT
TRBD1 TRBJ1-4 - TRBV4-2 CASSQGTGQRVREKLFF TGTGCCAGCAGCCAAGGGACAGGGCAAAGGGTGCGTGAAAAACTGTTTTTT
- TRBJ2-3 - TRBV5-6 CASSSPRLGRTDTQYF TGTGCCAGCAGCTCCCCTCGTTTGGGCCGCACAGATACGCAGTATTTT
TRBD2 TRBJ2-3 - TRBV10-3 CAIRVAGSLTDTQYF TGTGCCATCAGGGTAGCGGGGAGTCTTACAGATACGCAGTATTTT
TRBD2 TRBJ2-5 - TRBV7-3 CASSLGSGSETQYF TGTGCCAGCAGCTTAGGTAGCGGGAGCGAGACCCAGTACTTC
TRBD1 TRBJ1-2 - TRBV7-9 CASSFTPGQGLFF TGTGCCAGCAGCTTTACCCCGGGACAGGGGCTTTTCTTC
- TRBJ2-2 few TRBV5-1 CASSLGATNTGELFF TGCGCCAGCAGCTTGGGAGCTACGAACACCGGGGAGCTGTTTTTT
TRBD1 TRBJ2-1 once TRBV10-3 CAISGGGQGADNEQFF TGTGCCATCAGTGGAGGGGGACAGGGGGCCGACAATGAGCAGTTCTTC
- TRBJ2-3 few TRBV6-5 CASLRTDTQYF TGTGCCAGCCTCAGGACAGATACGCAGTATTTT
TRBD1 TRBJ1-6 - TRBV28 CASGEQGARRSPLHF TGTGCCAGCGGTGAACAGGGGGCTCGGCGGTCACCCCTCCACTTT
- TRBJ2-1 - TRBV4-1 CASARIPYNEQFF TGCGCCAGCGCGAGGATTCCATACAATGAGCAGTTCTTC
- TRBJ1-2 few TRBV29-1 CSVEGGSGKRNYGYTF TGCAGCGTTGAAGGGGGAAGCGGCAAACGTAACTATGGCTACACCTTC
TRBD2 TRBJ2-3 - TRBV19 CASTKAGRTDTQYF TGTGCCAGTACTAAAGCGGGACGCACAGATACGCAGTATTTT
- TRBJ1-4 - TRBV19 CASTPTRRTNEKLFF TGTGCCAGTACCCCCACCCGGAGGACTAATGAAAAACTGTTTTTT
TRBD2 TRBJ2-1 - TRBV7-6 CASSPSASGRNEQFF TGTGCCAGCAGCCCTTCGGCTAGCGGGAGGAATGAGCAGTTCTTC
- TRBJ2-4 - TRBV5-6 CASSLGGSLAKNIQYF TGTGCCAGCAGCTTGGGAGGGAGCTTAGCCAAAAACATTCAGTACTTC
TRBD1 TRBJ2-7 - TRBV19 CASSITGQNYEQYF TGTGCCAGTAGTATTACGGGACAGAACTACGAGCAGTACTTC
TRBD1 TRBJ2-7 - TRBV19 CASSIQGQGLDEQYF TGTGCCAGTAGTATTCAGGGACAGGGGCTAGACGAGCAGTACTTC
TRBD2 TRBJ2-1 - TRBV28 CASSLFERGGEQFF TGTGCCAGCAGTCTCTTCGAACGGGGAGGGGAGCAGTTCTTC
- TRBJ1-5 few TRBV7-2 CASSLDGGYNQPQHF TGTGCCAGCAGCTTAGACGGGGGTTACAATCAGCCCCAGCATTTT
- TRBJ2-7 - TRBV2 CASGHSPYEQYF TGTGCCAGCGGGCACAGCCCTTACGAGCAGTACTTC
- TRBJ1-1 - TRBV11-2 CASSSPRQLKYTEAFF TGTGCCAGCAGCTCTCCCCGACAGCTTAAGTACACTGAAGCTTTCTTT
- TRBJ2-2 - TRBV2 CASSEEGPVTGELFF TGTGCCAGCAGTGAGGAGGGCCCGGTCACCGGGGAGCTGTTTTTT
TRBD2 TRBJ2-1 - TRBV5-1 CASSFGTSGTLEQFF TGCGCCAGCAGCTTCGGGACTAGCGGGACTTTGGAGCAGTTCTTC
- TRBJ1-1 - TRBV27 CASGYRVNTEAFF TGTGCCAGCGGGTACAGAGTGAACACTGAAGCTTTCTTT
TRBD1 TRBJ2-7 - TRBV27 CASSLRDRWHEQYF TGTGCCAGCAGTTTAAGGGACAGGTGGCACGAGCAGTACTTC
TRBD1 TRBJ2-1 - TRBV2 CASKGAASYNEQFF TGTGCCAGCAAGGGGGCCGCCTCCTACAATGAGCAGTTCTTC
- TRBJ2-1 - TRBV5-5 CASSLGLVGNEQFF TGTGCCAGCAGCTTGGGACTAGTTGGGAATGAGCAGTTCTTC
- TRBJ2-2 - TRBV7-7 CASSSLPGELFF TGTGCTAGCAGCTCCCTTCCCGGGGAGCTGTTTTTT
TRBD2 TRBJ2-7 - TRBV5-4 CASSEGLASGEQYF TGTGCCAGCAGCGAGGGACTAGCGTCCGGCGAGCAGTACTTC
- TRBJ1-2 - TRBV27 CASSSSQGLIYGYTF TGTGCCAGCAGTTCAAGTCAGGGACTGATCTATGGCTACACCTTC
TRBD2 TRBJ2-3 - TRBV5-1 CASSLSPGTNADTQYF TGCGCCAGCAGCTTGTCCCCCGGGACTAACGCAGATACGCAGTATTTT
TRBD2 TRBJ2-7 - TRBV14 CASSQAGTSGSWEQYF TGTGCCAGCAGCCAAGCCGGGACTAGCGGGAGTTGGGAGCAGTACTTC
TRBD2 TRBJ2-7 once TRBV5-4 CASSSTGTSDPYEQYF TGTGCCAGCAGCTCTACCGGGACTAGCGATCCCTACGAGCAGTACTTC
- TRBJ2-1 - TRBV29-1 CSVGRELGHEQFF TGCAGCGTTGGGAGGGAACTAGGCCATGAGCAGTTCTTC
TRBD1 TRBJ1-5 few TRBV19 CASSQGARIQPQHF TGTGCCAGTAGTCAGGGGGCGCGGATTCAGCCCCAGCATTTT
- TRBJ2-7 - TRBV9 CASSMTSAGGEQYF TGTGCCAGCAGCATGACGTCCGCGGGTGGCGAGCAGTACTTC
TRBD1 TRBJ2-7 - TRBV4-1 CASSQATDRGHTYEQYF TGCGCCAGCAGCCAAGCTACGGACAGGGGCCACACCTACGAGCAGTACTTC
TRBD1 TRBJ2-7 - TRBV15 CATSRDLGGRDRIYEQYF TGTGCCACCAGCAGAGATTTAGGGGGCCGGGACAGGATCTACGAGCAGTACTTC
- TRBJ2-7 few TRBV10-3 CAISSVPRGTYEQYF TGTGCCATCAGTTCGGTCCCTCGGGGAACCTACGAGCAGTACTTC
- TRBJ2-7 - TRBV4-2 CASSHVGAYEQYF TGTGCCAGCAGCCATGTCGGGGCCTACGAGCAGTACTTC
- TRBJ1-2 few TRBV5-1 CASSLAQGTGYTF TGCGCCAGCAGCTTGGCACAGGGAACGGGCTACACCTTC
TRBD1 TRBJ1-4 - TRBV7-2 CASSLTAGTANEKLFF TGTGCCAGCAGCTTAACCGCCGGGACAGCTAATGAAAAACTGTTTTTT
- TRBJ1-2 - TRBV2 CASGPDYGYTF TGTGCCAGCGGTCCAGACTATGGCTACACCTTC
TRBD2 TRBJ2-7 - TRBV5-6 CASSLWGRVYEQYF TGTGCCAGCAGCTTGTGGGGGAGGGTCTACGAGCAGTACTTC
TRBD2 TRBJ2-7 - TRBV5-1 CASSLNPGGDPLDPLTSEQYF TGCGCCAGCAGCTTGAACCCCGGGGGGGACCCGCTCGATCCGCTTACGTCGGAGCAGTACTTC
- TRBJ2-5 few TRBV2 CASSEYVETQYF TGTGCCAGCAGTGAATATGTGGAGACCCAGTACTTC